These T cell receptor beta chains were read from a single sample in a study of OX40 agonist ivuxolimab in advanced cancers. Libraries were prepared by immunoSEQ multiplex PCR; TCRdb keeps only in-frame clonotypes and omits some of them. The sample has some 15,000 clones; more than 70% are singletons. The sequences come from CD4+ or CD8+ T cells sorted from blood, collected in a trial of the OX40 agonist ivuxolimab. Receptors originate from an adult with an advanced solid tumor such as melanoma, head and neck, liver or kidney cancer. The CDR3 runs from the conserved cysteine through the conserved F or W. Each record gives: CDR3 DNA, CDR3 protein, V gene, D gene, clone size, J gene. D genes are given only for firm matches. Clone size appears in some rows only: once, few, many, or a class for an expanded clone.

TGTGCCAGCAGTGACTCTGCTAGCCGGCCCGGGGAGCTGTTTTTT | CASSDSASRPGELFF | TRBV6-4 | NA | few | TRBJ2-2
TGTGCCAGCAGCCAAACAGGGTACAATCAGCCCCAGCATTTT | CASSQTGYNQPQHF | TRBV14 | NA | NA | TRBJ1-5
TGCGCCACCAGGGGACAGGGGAACGCAAATCAGCCCCAGCATTTT | CATRGQGNANQPQHF | TRBV10-2 | TRBD1 | NA | TRBJ1-5
TGTGCCAGCAGCTTTGGAATAGGGGTCGGGGAGCTGTTTTTT | CASSFGIGVGELFF | TRBV11-2 | NA | NA | TRBJ2-2
TGCGCCAGCAGCCAAGCTGGGAAGGCCGGGGAGCTGTTTTTT | CASSQAGKAGELFF | TRBV4-3 | NA | once | TRBJ2-2
TGCGCCAGCAGCCAAGGGGAGCGGGAGGGCAACAACATTCAGTACTTC | CASSQGEREGNNIQYF | TRBV4-3 | TRBD2 | NA | TRBJ2-4
TGTGCCAGCAGTTACTCGGGGTCCGAGCAGTACTTC | CASSYSGSEQYF | TRBV6-6 | NA | NA | TRBJ2-7
TGTGCCAGTAGTATGGGGGCGGGAGGCTCTCAAGAGACCCAGTACTTC | CASSMGAGGSQETQYF | TRBV19 | TRBD2 | NA | TRBJ2-5
TGTGCCAGCAGTTTAGTACAGGGTGACTATGGCTACACCTTC | CASSLVQGDYGYTF | TRBV27 | NA | NA | TRBJ1-2
TGTGCCAGTAGTCTCACCGGGACAGGGGGCTACGAGCAGTACTTC | CASSLTGTGGYEQYF | TRBV19 | TRBD1 | NA | TRBJ2-7
TGTGCCAGTAGTATCGAAGAAATTGAGCAGCCCCAGCATTTT | CASSIEEIEQPQHF | TRBV19 | NA | large | TRBJ1-5
TGTGCCTGGAGTTTCGGCGATCTAAGCGGGAATTCTGATGAGCAGTTCTTC | CAWSFGDLSGNSDEQFF | TRBV30 | TRBD2 | NA | TRBJ2-1
TGTGCCAGCAGCTTAGCGGCTTTTGGTGGCACTGAAGCTTTCTTT | CASSLAAFGGTEAFF | TRBV7-9 | NA | NA | TRBJ1-1
TGTGCCAGCAGCCTTCAGGCTAGCGGGGACAATGAGCAGTTCTTC | CASSLQASGDNEQFF | TRBV21-1 | NA | NA | TRBJ2-1
TGCGCCAGCAGTACCATGGGGGAGGGCCGCCATGAGCAGTTCTTC | CASSTMGEGRHEQFF | TRBV10-2 | TRBD2 | NA | TRBJ2-1
TGCGCCAGACGGGGGCAAAGAGGAAGCAATGAGCAGTTCTTC | CARRGQRGSNEQFF | TRBV5-1 | NA | NA | TRBJ2-1
TGCAGCGCCAGACAGGGACGCTACGAGCAGTACTTC | CSARQGRYEQYF | TRBV29-1 | TRBD1 | NA | TRBJ2-7
TGTGCCAGCAGTTACTCCATCTACGAGCAGTACTTC | CASSYSIYEQYF | TRBV6-5 | NA | NA | TRBJ2-7
TGTGCCAGTAGTAAGACCGGGACAGCCTACAATGAGCAGTTCTTC | CASSKTGTAYNEQFF | TRBV19 | TRBD1 | NA | TRBJ2-1
TGTGCCAGCAGCTGGGGTAGCGGGAGTGCTGGAAACGAGCAGTACTTC | CASSWGSGSAGNEQYF | TRBV7-8 | TRBD2 | NA | TRBJ2-7
TGTGCCAGCAGCCCGTGGCTTGGCTACGAGCAGTACTTC | CASSPWLGYEQYF | TRBV7-3 | NA | NA | TRBJ2-7
TGCGCCAGCAGCCAAAGGCAGGGTGTATACGAGCAGTACTTC | CASSQRQGVYEQYF | TRBV4-1 | NA | NA | TRBJ2-7
TGTGCCAGCAGCCCATTGTGGGGTCCAGAGACCCAGTACTTC | CASSPLWGPETQYF | TRBV5-8 | NA | NA | TRBJ2-5
TGTGCCAGCAGCCTGTCCGGGGGCGGAAATGAGCAGTTCTTC | CASSLSGGGNEQFF | TRBV5-4 | NA | NA | TRBJ2-1